The 8 T cell receptor beta chains below were found in one sample sequenced in a study of shared clonotypes between healthy human individuals. The assay was immunoSEQ multiplex PCR, and TCRdb's table has in-frame clones only and misses some. The table includes 520,000 or so clones, more than 65% detected once. Sequenced input: PBMCs. These receptors came from a woman aged 40-49 years in good health. Some clones in this sample may be carry-over from other donors' samples.

The rearrangement links TRBV7-2 to TRBJ1-1; no firm D call. V was trimmed by 5 bases and J by 5 bases, leaving 12 bases between them. CDR1 is SGHTA and CDR2 is FQGNSA in the germline V gene. The CDR3 loop spans 13 amino acids. CDR3 sequence reads: CASSLSIGTEAFF. In DNA, the CDR3 is TGTGCCAGCAGCCTAAGTATAGGAACTGAAGCTTTCTTT.

The chain uses TRBV5-4 and TRBJ1-2; 7 positions agree with TRBD1. This CDR3 region has 14 residues. Per germline, CDR1 SGHNT and CDR2 YYREEE (reference sequence). V lost 4 bases, J lost 3 bases, and 6 bases stayed unmatched. CDR3: CASSPGQADYGYTF. Here the CDR3 DNA reads TGTGCCAGCAGCCCCGGACAGGCCGACTATGGCTACACCTTC.

This rearrangement joins TRBV7-2 to TRBJ2-5; the match to TRBD2 covers 8 bases. J gave up 5 bases and V 1 base, and 6 bases lay outside the gene matches. In germline, CDR1 is SGHTA, CDR2 FQGNSA. The CDR3 contains 15 residues. The DNA of the CDR3 is TGTGCCAGCAGCTTAGGGCCCCGGGAGGGGGAGACCCAGTACTTC. It codes for CASSLGPREGETQYF.

The rearrangement links TRBV7-2 to TRBJ2-3; tentative D call: TRBD2 (6 bases). Germline V gives CDR1 SGHTA, CDR2 FQGNSA. The V gene lost 5 bases and the J gene lost 0 bases, with 12 bases spanning the gap. The CDR3 has 15 amino acids. CDR3 amino acids: CASSNRLGSTDTQYF. CDR3 nucleotides: TGTGCCAGCAGCAATCGACTAGGGAGCACAGATACGCAGTATTTT.

Comment on this clone: A far larger clone is a single base away, which makes a read error likely. The same CDR3 arises from other DNA sequences in this sample as well. V gene TRBV6-4 combines with J gene TRBJ2-2, with 7 bases fitting TRBD2. The length of the CDR3 is 15 residues. Germline loops: CDR1 MRHNA, CDR2 SNTAGT. The ends lost 3 bases at V and 8 bases at J; junction bases unmatched: 9. CDR3 in DNA: TGTGCCAGCAGTGAAGGCGGGGGAGATACTGGGGAGCTGTTTTTT. It yields the protein CASSEGGGDTGELFF.

J is TRBJ2-7 and V is TRBV19; 7 bases align to TRBD1. From germline, CDR1 is LNHDA and CDR2 SQIVND (reference sequence). This CDR3 has 14 amino acids. The V segment lost 6 bases and the J segment 2 bases; nucleotides outside the gene matches: 7. This chain's CDR3 is CASSQGQPPYEQYF. Here the CDR3 DNA reads TGTGCCAGTAGCCAGGGACAGCCCCCCTACGAGCAGTACTTC. The variable domain in full, completed from reference TRBV19 and TRBJ2-7, reads DGGITQSPKYLFRKEGQNVTLSCEQNLNHDAMYWYRQDPGQGLRLIYYSQIVNDFQKGDIAEGYSVSREKKESFPLTVTSAQKNPTAFYLCASSQGQPPYEQYFGPGTRLTVT.

The chain employs TRBV5-1 and TRBJ2-7; D is tentatively TRBD1 or TRBD2 (6 bases each). Germline assignment: CDR1 SGHRS and CDR2 YFSETQ. The V end lost 4 bases, the J end lost 2 bases, and 13 bases lay between the germline ends. The CDR3 runs 14 residues. CDR3 DNA sequence: TGCGCCAGCAGCAGGGGGGAAGGGGCCTACGAGCAGTACTTC. Protein sequence: CASSRGEGAYEQYF.

For this clone: Its ends do not fully match the called genes, so a read error is possible. J is TRBJ2-5 and V is TRBV7-7; a possible D gene is TRBD2 (5 bases). The CDR3 spans 15 residues. Per the germline V gene, CDR1 is SSHAT and CDR2 is FNYEAQ (reference sequence). The CDR3 region has the DNA TGTGCTAGCAGTTCCACTAGATCGGCCAAGGAGACCCAGTACTTC. Its translation is CASSSTRSAKETQYF.